The rows below give T cell receptor beta chains drawn from one sample of a study of blood T cell repertoires in COVID-19. Here immunoSEQ multiplex PCR was the method, and the copy in TCRdb shows in-frame clones only, minus some. This sample has 150,000 to 200,000 clones; 80% to 85% occur once, and the top ten carry roughly 4.9%. The specimen sequenced was PBMCs or T cells enriched from blood (not recorded which). These receptors all stem from a man between 65 and 80 years old who had been exposed to COVID-19. Both conserved end residues are part of each CDR3.

v_call,cdr3_aa
TRBV6-5,CASRRTASNSPLHF
TRBV5-1,CASSLAGTVNTEAFF
TRBV6-2/TRBV6-3,CASSYFGTGEVAEQYF
TRBV30,CAWSFGLAGEDEQYF
TRBV5-1,CASSLGGLAGGVTDTQYF
TRBV27,CASSLLGGGRTDTQYF
TRBV25-1,CASSDSPGGPASYEQYF
TRBV6-5,CASRFGQGFSEAFF
TRBV7-8,CASSLRGNQPQHF
TRBV12-3/TRBV12-4,CASSSRGGAEAFF
TRBV29-1,CSVWTSGRWNTGELFF
TRBV15,CATSPGPNQPQHF
TRBV2,CASTVTGAAGNTIYF
TRBV7-2,CASSSRGIAEAFF
TRBV7-2,CASSPAGGGVYEQFF
TRBV5-1,CASSLVPGRYNSPLHF
TRBV7-2,CASSFGAYEQYF
TRBV9,CASSAGAATNEKLFF
TRBV6-2/TRBV6-3,CASSASGTSGSPLHF
TRBV7-2,CASRAGHLNEKLFF
TRBV19,CASHATGGRAEAFF
TRBV7-9,CASTQTGLNTEAFF
TRBV6-2/TRBV6-3,CASSRPTRTSGRVDTQYF